The 23 T cell receptor beta chains presented below share a single source sample, sequenced in a study of Graves' ophthalmopathy and Graves' hyperthyroidism. Amplified material comprised TCR beta CDR3 regions derived from RNA transcripts. HTBI primers were employed in first-round RT-PCR, then a second-round multiplex PCR followed. TCRdb independently ran MiXCR on the multiplex PCR reads; one entry per CDR3 protein. The table records 340,000 or so distinct CDR3 sequences, roughly 15% of them present only once. The specimen was peripheral blood. All receptors come from an adult man with Graves' ophthalmopathy.

The chain employs TRBV20-1 and TRBJ1-5; maybe TRBD1 (6 bases). Trimming removed 6 bases at V and 0 bases at J, with 12 bases between. Germline V gene lookup returns CDR1 DFQATT and CDR2 SNEGSKA (reference sequence). CDR3 length: 14 residues. CDR3 protein: CSAGGQSSNQPQHF. The CDR3 DNA reads TGCAGTGCAGGGGGGCAGTCTAGCAATCAGCCCCAGCATTTT.

This clonotype showed up just a few times. J is TRBJ2-5 and V is TRBV11-2, with TRBD1 identical over 12 bases. In germline, CDR1 is SGHAT, CDR2 FQNNGV. Losses at the gene ends were 4 bases for V and 5 bases for J; bases not matched to a gene: 5. This CDR3 is built from 15 residues. This CDR3 reads CASSSGDRGLETQYF. Written as DNA, the CDR3 is TGTGCCAGCAGCTCCGGGGACAGGGGGCTTGAGACCCAGTACTTC.

This clonotype appeared many times. The chain employs TRBV4-3 and TRBJ2-7; D call uncertain. The germline gives CDR1 LGHNA, CDR2 YSLEER. The V gene lost 0 bases and the J gene lost 0 bases, with 6 bases spanning the gap. The CDR3 has 14 amino acids. For the CDR3, the DNA is TGCGCCAGCAGCCAAGATCGGGCCTCCTACGAGCAGTACTTC. The encoded protein is CASSQDRASYEQYF.

This clonotype was picked up a small number of times. V gene TRBV12-3 or TRBV12-4 combines with J gene TRBJ2-7; TRBD1 matches 9 bases. With V trimmed by 4 bases and J by 3 bases, 4 bases remained unmatched. The CDR3 runs 14 residues. The CDR3 nucleotides read TGTGCCAGCAGTTCGGGACAGGGTAACTACGAGCAGTACTTC. This gives the protein CASSSGQGNYEQYF.

This clonotype was detected ten times or more. This chain uses TRBV18 with TRBJ1-5; D unclear. CDR1 and CDR2 (germline): KGHSH, LQKENI. Trimming took 3 bases from V and 3 from J, leaving 12 bases between them. This CDR3 comprises 15 residues. The CDR3 region has the DNA TGTGCCAGCTCACCCTTCTCACAGCCCAATCAGCCCCAGCATTTT. This sequence encodes CASSPFSQPNQPQHF.

A few counts support this clonotype. The chain has TRBV4-2 and TRBJ1-1; weak D call: TRBD1 (5 bases). The length of the CDR3 is 15 residues. Germline lookup yields CDR1 LGHNA and CDR2 YNFKEQ. Trimming removed 5 bases from V and 1 base from J, with 14 bases in between. The CDR3 protein is CASSVPGLKNTEAFF. The CDR3 coding sequence is TGTGCCAGCAGCGTACCGGGACTGAAGAACACTGAAGCTTTCTTT.

This clonotype appeared many times. The rearrangement uses TRBV15 and TRBJ2-5; no reliable D call. The CDR3 runs to 15 residues. CDR1 is LNHNV and CDR2 is YYDKDF in the germline V gene (reference sequence). V lost 0 bases, J lost 5 bases, and 13 bases lay in between. CDR3 sequence: CATSRDGERGETQYF. The CDR3 nucleotides are TGTGCCACCAGCAGAGACGGAGAGCGTGGGGAGACCCAGTACTTC.

This clonotype was counted ten times or more. The chain uses TRBV28 and TRBJ1-1, with D possibly matching TRBD1 (5 bases). Deletions cut 5 bases from V and 1 base from J, with 14 bases between. The CDR3 covers 15 residues. Germline loops: CDR1 MDHEN, CDR2 SYDVKM. This chain's CDR3 is CASSRKGFPNTEAFF. CDR3 sequence (DNA): TGTGCCAGCAGTCGGAAGGGGTTTCCGAACACTGAAGCTTTCTTT.

This clonotype was observed many times. The chain employs TRBV19 and TRBJ1-5; no firm D call. V lost 6 bases, J lost 4 bases, and 10 bases lay in between. The CDR3 is 13 residues long. Looked up from germline, CDR1 is LNHDA and CDR2 is SQIVND (reference sequence). CDR3 sequence: CASSFGVNQPQHF. The CDR3 DNA reads as TGTGCCAGTAGCTTTGGCGTAAATCAGCCCCAGCATTTT. Full variable domain (outside the CDR3, taken from reference TRBV19 and TRBJ1-5): DGGITQSPKYLFRKEGQNVTLSCEQNLNHDAMYWYRQDPGQGLRLIYYSQIVNDFQKGDIAEGYSVSREKKESFPLTVTSAQKNPTAFYLCASSFGVNQPQHFGDGTRLSIL.

This clonotype was detected ten times or more. The J gene is TRBJ2-5, the V gene TRBV10-3; D not certain. This CDR3 comprises 16 residues. V lost 2 bases, J lost 4 bases, and 17 bases lay in between. Germline values: CDR1 ENHRY, CDR2 SYGVKD. CDR3 in amino acids: CAISETRVQQGETQYF. CDR3 DNA: TGTGCCATCAGTGAGACTCGGGTCCAACAAGGAGAGACCCAGTACTTC.

The chain has TRBV6-1 and TRBJ2-7, with D hard to call. V was cut by 3 bases and J by 4 bases, with 13 bases left in between. Germline V lookup: CDR1 MNHNS, CDR2 SASEGT. CDR3 size: 14 residues. Written as DNA, the CDR3 is TGTGCCAGCAGTGAGGGTCACATGGCATACGAGCAGTACTTC. Amino acids: CASSEGHMAYEQYF.

This clonotype was counted many times. The CDR3 here is CASSLFSGELFF. CDR3 bases: TGTGCCAGCAGTTTATTCTCTGGGGAGCTGTTTTTT. The V gene is TRBV28, the J gene TRBJ2-2; no firm D call. The CDR3 sequence is 12 residues long. CDR1 is MDHEN, CDR2 SYDVKM, per germline. V was shortened by 1 base and J by 8 bases, with 5 bases between the two germline ends.

This clonotype was seen repeatedly, ten times or more. The J gene is TRBJ1-1, the V gene TRBV5-1, with TRBD1 as a possible D gene (5 bases). The CDR3 is 14 amino acids. From germline, CDR1 is SGHRS and CDR2 YFSETQ. Trimming pared 4 bases from V and 2 bases from J, leaving 12 bases between. CDR3 bases: TGCGCCAGCAGCATCCGGGACCCTAACACTGAAGCTTTCTTT. Translating it yields CASSIRDPNTEAFF. The whole variable domain, remainder taken from reference TRBV5-1 and TRBJ1-1, is KAGVTQTPRYLIKTRGQQVTLSCSPISGHRSVSWYQQTPGQGLQFLFEYFSETQRNKGNFPGRFSGRQFSNSRSEMNVSTLELGDSALYLCASSIRDPNTEAFFGQGTRLTVV.

This clonotype was counted once. The V gene is TRBV20-1, the J gene TRBJ2-7, with a tentative D call TRBD2 (6 bases). The germline V gene has CDR1 DFQATT and CDR2 SNEGSKA (reference sequence). The CDR3 has 15 residues. V was pared by 1 base and J by 3 bases, with 16 bases between. The CDR3 sequence is CSARGLGRDVYEQYF. The CDR3 DNA sequence: TGCAGTGCTAGAGGCCTGGGGCGGGACGTCTACGAGCAGTACTTC.

This clonotype occurred many times. The V and J genes are TRBV27 and TRBJ2-2; TRBD1 matches at 11 bases. The length of the CDR3 is 17 residues. V gave up 6 bases and J gave up 4 bases; unmatched junction bases: 10. The V gene's germline CDR1 is MNHEY and CDR2 SMNVEV (reference sequence). The CDR3 region has the DNA TGTGCCAGCAGGACAACGGGACAGGGGGGGGGCACCGGGGAGCTGTTTTTT. Its protein product is CASRTTGQGGGTGELFF.

This chain joins TRBV7-2 and TRBJ2-5; 7 bases agree with TRBD1. Germline V lookup: CDR1 SGHTA, CDR2 FQGNSA. This CDR3 comprises 14 residues. Unmatched junction bases numbered 5, after V lost 5 bases and J lost 2 bases. CDR3 DNA sequence: TGTGCCAGCAGCCTAGTGGGACAGCAAGAGACCCAGTACTTC. It yields the protein CASSLVGQQETQYF.

This clonotype was counted many times. This chain connects TRBV9 to TRBJ1-1; the D is unclear. V lost 0 bases, J lost 0 bases, and 9 bases lay in between. The CDR3 is 15 amino acids. Germline V CDR1 and CDR2: SGDLS, YYNGEE. The chain's CDR3 is CASSVATGVNTEAFF. CDR3 nucleotides: TGTGCCAGCAGCGTAGCTACCGGGGTGAACACTGAAGCTTTCTTT.

This clonotype was recorded many times. The rearrangement uses TRBV30 and TRBJ2-5, with D unresolved. The germline gives CDR1 GTSNPN, CDR2 SVGIG (reference sequence). V dropped 3 bases and J dropped 1 base, with 0 bases sitting between them. The CDR3 length is 10 residues. DNA of the CDR3: TGTGCCTGGAGCCAAGAGACCCAGTACTTC. This gives the protein CAWSQETQYF.

CDR3 bases: TGTGCCAGCAGAGGACTGGGAGGGACCCCACAAGAGACCCAGTACTTC. This gives the protein CASRGLGGTPQETQYF. This rearrangement joins TRBV6-1 to TRBJ2-5; 7 nucleotides line up with TRBD2. Germline loops: CDR1 MNHNS, CDR2 SASEGT. The CDR3 covers 16 residues. The V gene end was trimmed by 6 bases and the J gene end by 2 bases; junction bases not matched to a gene: 12.

This clonotype was detected many times. The rearrangement links TRBV6-2 or TRBV6-3 to TRBJ2-7; TRBD1 might be the D (6 bases). CDR1 MNHEY and CDR2 SVGEGT come from the germline V gene. This CDR3 has 15 amino acids. The germline V and J ends were trimmed by 4 bases and 4 bases, with 17 bases remaining between them. In nucleotides, the CDR3 is TGTGCCAGCAGTTCCCCAGGCAGGGGTGGATACGAGCAGTACTTC. Translating gives CASSSPGRGGYEQYF.

The chain employs TRBV6-2 or TRBV6-3 and TRBJ2-7, with TRBD2 identical over 15 bases. The J segment lost 7 bases and the V segment lost 4 bases, leaving 5 bases of the junction unmatched. Germline assignment: CDR1 MNHEY and CDR2 SVGEGT. This CDR3 region has 15 residues. The CDR3 nucleotides read TGTGCCAGCAGTTCGCCGGGACTAGCGGGAGGAGAGCAGTACTTC. Amino acids: CASSSPGLAGGEQYF.

The chain's CDR3 is CASSLRGVLNQPQHF. CDR3 bases: TGCGCCAGCAGCCTAAGGGGGGTATTAAATCAGCCCCAGCATTTT. The chain has TRBV5-1 and TRBJ1-5; possibly TRBD1 for D (6 bases). Germline lookup yields CDR1 SGHRS and CDR2 YFSETQ. The CDR3 covers 15 residues. V lost 4 bases and J 4 bases, leaving 15 bases between the germline ends.

This clonotype occurred many times. This is likely a read error, given that the CDR3 carries no conserved phenylalanine or tryptophan at its end. The chain links TRBV6-2 or TRBV6-3 to TRBJ1-1; no clear D gene. The CDR3 covers 19 residues. Germline V lookup: CDR1 MNHEY, CDR2 SVGEGT. With 0 bases removed from V and 1 base from J, the gap between germline ends came to 21 bases. The CDR3 coding sequence is TGTGCCAGCAGTTACTCGACCGGCGGGAGAGTCTTGAAGAACACTGAAGCTTTCCTT. Its translation is CASSYSTGGRVLKNTEAFL.